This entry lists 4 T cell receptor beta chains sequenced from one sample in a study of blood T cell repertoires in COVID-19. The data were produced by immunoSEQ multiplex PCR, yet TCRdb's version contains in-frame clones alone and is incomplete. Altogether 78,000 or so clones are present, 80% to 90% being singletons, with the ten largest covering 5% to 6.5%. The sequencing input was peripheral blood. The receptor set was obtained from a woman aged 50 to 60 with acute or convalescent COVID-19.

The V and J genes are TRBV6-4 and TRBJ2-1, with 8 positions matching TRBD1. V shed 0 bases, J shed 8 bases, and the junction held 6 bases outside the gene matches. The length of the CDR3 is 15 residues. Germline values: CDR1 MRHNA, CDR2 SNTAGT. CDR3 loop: CASSDSGQGAYEQFF. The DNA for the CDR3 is TGTGCCAGCAGTGACTCGGGGCAGGGGGCTTATGAGCAGTTCTTC.

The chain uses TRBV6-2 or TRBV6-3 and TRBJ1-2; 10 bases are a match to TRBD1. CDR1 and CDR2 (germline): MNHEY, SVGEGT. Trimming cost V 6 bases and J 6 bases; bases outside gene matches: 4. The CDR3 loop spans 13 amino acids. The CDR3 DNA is TGTGCCAGCAGCGCCGGGACAGGGGATGGCTACACCTTC. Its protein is CASSAGTGDGYTF.

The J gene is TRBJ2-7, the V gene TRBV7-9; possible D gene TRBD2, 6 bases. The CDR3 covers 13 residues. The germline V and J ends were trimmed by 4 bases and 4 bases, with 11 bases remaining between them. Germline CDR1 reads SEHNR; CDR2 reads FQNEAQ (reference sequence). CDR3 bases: TGTGCCAGCAGCTCGAGGGAGGTTTACGAGCAGTACTTC. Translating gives CASSSREVYEQYF.

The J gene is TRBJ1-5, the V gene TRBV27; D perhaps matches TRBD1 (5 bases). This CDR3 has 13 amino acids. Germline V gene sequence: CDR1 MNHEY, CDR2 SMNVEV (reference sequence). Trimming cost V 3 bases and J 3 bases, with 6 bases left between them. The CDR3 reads CASSLTVNQPQHF. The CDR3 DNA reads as TGTGCCAGCAGTTTGACAGTCAATCAGCCCCAGCATTTT.